These T cell receptor beta chains were read from a single sample in a study of control samples from healthy donors and cancer patients. Measured with immunoSEQ multiplex PCR; TCRdb has only the in-frame clones, and not every one. The repertoire holds about 160,000 clones, with around 94% as singletons. Specimen: PBMCs. The receptors stem from a man aged 55 to 69 with colorectal cancer. Each CDR3 is given with its conserved first and last residue. Each record gives: J gene, V gene, CDR3 protein.

J: TRBJ1-2
V: TRBV28
CDR3: CATFLNYGYTF

J: TRBJ2-3
V: TRBV6-5
CDR3: CASSRPGQSQYF

J: TRBJ1-5
V: TRBV2
CDR3: CASSEELASNQPQHF

J: TRBJ2-1
V: TRBV7-8
CDR3: CASSSLGGATYNEQFF

J: TRBJ1-2
V: TRBV5-6
CDR3: CASSLFGRERDGYTF

J: TRBJ1-2
V: TRBV19
CDR3: CASSIQTGGRNYGYTF

J: TRBJ2-7
V: TRBV27
CDR3: CASSLIHRQGTSEQYF

J: TRBJ2-7
V: TRBV4-1
CDR3: CASSQSGQSSYEQYF

J: TRBJ1-5
V: TRBV6-2/TRBV6-3
CDR3: CASSYLDSYSNQPQHF

J: TRBJ2-5
V: TRBV6-5
CDR3: CASRSTGAETQYF

J: TRBJ2-7
V: TRBV18
CDR3: CASSPRDEQYF

J: TRBJ2-1
V: TRBV6-1
CDR3: CASSRTGTWRNEQFF

J: TRBJ1-1
V: TRBV14
CDR3: CASSRPGRTEAFF